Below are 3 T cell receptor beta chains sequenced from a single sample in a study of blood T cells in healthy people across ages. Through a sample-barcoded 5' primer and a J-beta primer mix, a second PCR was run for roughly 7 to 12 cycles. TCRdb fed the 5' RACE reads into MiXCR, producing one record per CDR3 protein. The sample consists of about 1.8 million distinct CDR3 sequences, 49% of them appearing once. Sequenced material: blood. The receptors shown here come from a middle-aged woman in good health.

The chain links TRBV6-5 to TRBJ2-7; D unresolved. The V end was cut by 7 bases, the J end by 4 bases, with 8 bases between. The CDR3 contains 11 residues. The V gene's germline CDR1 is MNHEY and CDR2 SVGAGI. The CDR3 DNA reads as TGTGCCAGCACCGATGATTACGAGCAGTACTTC. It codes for CASTDDYEQYF.

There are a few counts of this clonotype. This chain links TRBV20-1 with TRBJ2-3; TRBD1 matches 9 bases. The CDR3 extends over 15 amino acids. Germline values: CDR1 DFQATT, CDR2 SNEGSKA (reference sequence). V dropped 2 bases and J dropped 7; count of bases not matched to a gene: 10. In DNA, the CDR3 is TGCAGTGCTAGACCCGGGACAGGGTCACCTTATACGCAGTATTTT. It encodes CSARPGTGSPYTQYF.

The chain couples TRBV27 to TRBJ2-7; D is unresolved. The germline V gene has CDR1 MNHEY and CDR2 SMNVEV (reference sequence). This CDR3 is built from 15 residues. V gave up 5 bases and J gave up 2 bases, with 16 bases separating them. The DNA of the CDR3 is TGTGCCAGCAGTCTATTTCTCGGCCGAACCTACGAGCAGTACTTC. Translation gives CASSLFLGRTYEQYF.